The 5 T cell receptor beta chains listed next were all sequenced from one sample in a study of control samples from healthy donors and cancer patients. Here immunoSEQ multiplex PCR was the method, and the copy in TCRdb shows in-frame clones only, minus some. The repertoire includes under 150,000 clones, 88% of them detected once, and 8% to 9.5% sits in the top ten. Sequencing was done on a sample of blood. The receptors stem from a woman aged 25 to 45 in good health.

This chain joins TRBV10-3 and TRBJ2-3; tentative D call: TRBD2 (6 bases). With 7 bases removed from V and 4 bases from J, the gap between germline ends came to 18 bases. This CDR3 comprises 15 residues. Germline-derived CDR1 and CDR2 are ENHRY and SYGVKD. DNA for the CDR3: TGTGCCATCACTGTAGGCCGGGAGTCCCCAGATACGCAGTATTTT. Protein sequence: CAITVGRESPDTQYF.

The chain is built from TRBV29-1 and TRBJ1-4, with D maybe TRBD1 (6 bases). The CDR3 loop spans 14 amino acids. Trimming took 5 bases from V and 2 from J, leaving 12 bases between them. Germline values: CDR1 SQVTM, CDR2 ANQGSEA. This chain's CDR3 is CSVSHGQTNEKLFF. DNA of the CDR3: TGCAGCGTTTCCCACGGACAGACTAATGAAAAACTGTTTTTT.

J is TRBJ2-3 and V is TRBV18; 9 bases map to TRBD2. Germline V lookup: CDR1 KGHSH, CDR2 LQKENI. The CDR3 totals 14 residues. V lost 9 bases to trimming and J lost 5 bases; unmatched junction nucleotides: 9. The CDR3 region is CASISGSAQDTQYF. In nucleotides, the CDR3 is TGTGCCAGTATTAGCGGGAGCGCACAAGATACGCAGTATTTT.

The V and J genes are TRBV7-9 and TRBJ2-2; 11 bases are shared with TRBD2. Germline values: CDR1 SEHNR, CDR2 FQNEAQ (reference sequence). The CDR3 is 16 residues long. V was pared by 3 bases and J by 3 bases, with 3 bases of the junction left unmatched. The CDR3 DNA sequence: TGTGCCAGCAGCTTGTTAGCGGGAGGGGACACCGGGGAGCTGTTTTTT. Translated, it gives CASSLLAGGDTGELFF. Full variable domain (outside the CDR3, taken from reference TRBV7-9 and TRBJ2-2): DTGVSQNPRHKITKRGQNVTFRCDPISEHNRLYWYRQTLGQGPEFLTYFQNEAQLEKSRLLSDRFSAERPKGSFSTLEIQRTEQGDSAMYLCASSLLAGGDTGELFFGEGSRLTVL.

This clone was observed a handful of times. V gene TRBV5-1 combines with J gene TRBJ1-5; TRBD1 aligns across 10 bases. CDR3 length: 15 amino acids. Losses at the gene ends were 3 bases for V and 7 bases for J; bases not matched to a gene: 7. CDR1 SGHRS and CDR2 YFSETQ come from the germline V gene. In DNA, the CDR3 is TGCGCCAGCAGCTCAGGACAGGGGGGAGAACAGCCCCAGCATTTT. Residues: CASSSGQGGEQPQHF.